These 23 T cell receptor beta chains share one sample of origin, sequenced in a study of spatial heterogeneity in lung cancer. Described time point: sample taken at primary tumor resection. Frozen PBMC, nontumor lung or tumor provided whole RNA, which was sequenced unsorted. MiXCR, run by TCRdb on the 5' RACE reads, gives a single entry per CDR3 protein. The repertoire has 25,000 to 30,000 distinct CDR3 sequences, about 13% of them found once; the top ten carry less than 30%. Source: PBMCs, taken at surgery. These receptors were collected from a female donor with early-stage non-small cell lung cancer.

In its sample, this clonotype was seen many times. The chain has TRBV6-1 and TRBJ2-5; no firm D call. Trimming stripped 4 bases from V and 2 bases from J, with 11 bases between. There are 14 residues in the CDR3. CDR1 is MNHNS, CDR2 SASEGT, per germline. The DNA for the CDR3 is TGTGCCAGCAGTGGAAGGTTGGGTCAAGAGACCCAGTACTTC. It is translated as CASSGRLGQETQYF.

This clonotype appeared a few times. This rearrangement joins TRBV15 to TRBJ1-1, with D hard to call. Germline CDR1 LNHNV, CDR2 YYDKDF (reference sequence). The CDR3 is 12 amino acids. V lost 0 bases and J lost 8, with 7 bases in between. This CDR3 reads CATSRDKGEAFF. CDR3 nucleotides: TGTGCCACCAGCAGAGATAAGGGAGAAGCTTTCTTT.

In this sample, this clonotype turned up many times. The chain carries TRBV6-6 and TRBJ2-1; D might be TRBD1 (5 bases). Germline values: CDR1 MNHNY, CDR2 SVGAGI (reference sequence). The CDR3 is made up of 15 amino acids. Trimming cost V 7 bases and J 6 bases, with 19 bases left between them. CDR3: CASTSDSSLGNEQFF. The CDR3, as DNA: TGTGCCAGCACCTCAGACAGTTCCCTGGGCAATGAGCAGTTCTTC.

This clonotype was picked up many times. The CDR3, as DNA: TGTGCCAGCAGCCAAGCGAGGACAGGGGACTACGAGCAGTACGTC. Its translation is CASSQARTGDYEQYV. The chain links TRBV3-1 to TRBJ2-7, with 9 bases aligning to TRBD1. Germline CDR1 and CDR2: LGHDT and YNNKEL (reference sequence). The junction had 4 bases not matched to a gene; V was cut back by 1 base and J by 3 bases. The CDR3 sequence is 15 residues long.

This clonotype appeared many times. The chain links TRBV10-3 to TRBJ2-2, with TRBD2 matching over 11 bases. V lost 11 bases and J lost 5; bases outside the gene matches: 7. The germline V gene encodes CDR1 ENHRY and CDR2 SYGVKD. The CDR3 is 14 amino acids. CDR3 in amino acids: CAAYTSGGTGELFF. The CDR3 DNA is TGTGCCGCCTACACTAGCGGGGGAACCGGGGAGCTGTTTTTT.

This sequence joins TRBV10-3 and TRBJ2-1; 12 nucleotides line up with TRBD1. With 6 bases clipped from V and 7 bases from J, the junction kept 10 bases outside the gene matches. The CDR3 has 16 amino acids. CDR1 and CDR2 (germline): ENHRY, SYGVKD. CDR3 amino acids: CAIRGHGTGGWNEQFF. DNA for the CDR3: TGTGCCATCAGGGGACACGGGACAGGGGGCTGGAATGAGCAGTTCTTC.

The V gene is TRBV6-5, the J gene TRBJ2-7, with 7 bases identical to TRBD2. Germline CDR1 and CDR2: MNHEY and SVGAGI. After removal of 6 bases from V and 2 bases from J, the junction contained 13 bases not matched to a gene. The CDR3 sequence is 16 residues long. CDR3 protein: CASRGLGGVRAYEQYV. For the CDR3, the DNA is TGTGCCAGCAGAGGCCTTGGGGGGGTTCGGGCCTACGAGCAGTACGTC.

The CDR3 bases are TGTGCCATCAGTACCGGGACGCCCGTTGGGTACACCTTC. Its protein is CAISTGTPVGYTF. This rearrangement joins TRBV10-3 to TRBJ1-2; D is possibly TRBD1 (5 bases). Trimming left V 5 bases short and J 11 bases short, with 18 bases between. The CDR3 is made up of 13 amino acids. Germline V gene data show CDR1 as ENHRY and CDR2 as SYGVKD.

This clonotype was counted at least ten times. The chain uses TRBV9 and TRBJ2-5; 8 bases line up with TRBD1. The CDR3 covers 15 residues. Germline CDR1 and CDR2: SGDLS and YYNGEE. The ends lost 4 bases at V and 4 bases at J; junction bases unmatched: 9. CDR3 in amino acids: CASSPKDRARETQYF. As DNA, the CDR3 is TGTGCCAGCAGCCCGAAGGACAGGGCTCGAGAGACCCAGTACTTC.

In this sample, this clonotype turned up many times. The CDR3 loop is CASSRQANTGELFF. Written as DNA, the CDR3 is TGTGCCAGCAGCCGACAGGCGAACACCGGGGAGCTGTTTTTT. The V call is TRBV3-1, the J call TRBJ2-2, with D maybe TRBD1 (6 bases). V gave up 4 bases and J gave up 0 bases, with 6 bases separating them. The CDR3 totals 14 residues. CDR1 and CDR2 (germline): LGHDT, YNNKEL (reference sequence).

Many counts were recorded for this clonotype. V gene TRBV24-1 combines with J gene TRBJ2-2, with D perhaps matching TRBD1 (5 bases). The germline V gene encodes CDR1 KGHDR and CDR2 SFDVKD. Trimming cost V 4 bases and J 3 bases, with 8 bases left between them. The CDR3 loop spans 14 amino acids. CDR3 loop: CATSEQGYTGELFF. The DNA for the CDR3 is TGTGCCACCAGTGAGCAGGGATACACCGGGGAGCTGTTTTTT.

This clonotype was counted a few times. CDR3 residues: CASSQDRGGIYEQYF. In nucleotides, the CDR3 is TGCGCCAGCAGCCAAGATCGGGGAGGAATCTACGAGCAGTACTTC. The V gene is TRBV4-3, the J gene TRBJ2-7; tentatively, D is TRBD2 (6 bases). Germline V gene lookup returns CDR1 LGHNA and CDR2 YSLEER. V was clipped by 0 bases and J by 3 bases, with 12 bases between them. The CDR3 totals 15 residues.

This clonotype was seen only a few times. The V gene is TRBV30, the J gene TRBJ1-6, with a possible D match to TRBD1 (5 bases). The ends were cut back, 4 bases at V and 0 bases at J, with 13 bases in the middle. Germline V gene data show CDR1 as GTSNPN and CDR2 as SVGIG (reference sequence). The CDR3 is 16 residues long. The CDR3 here is CAWKGQRSSYNSPLHF. The DNA of the CDR3 is TGTGCCTGGAAGGGGCAGCGGAGCTCCTATAATTCACCCCTCCACTTT.

The V gene is TRBV29-1, the J gene TRBJ2-6; D call uncertain. Between the trimmed V and J ends, which lost 7 bases and 0 bases, there was a span of 4 bases. CDR1 and CDR2 from the germline V gene are SQVTM and ANQGSEA. This CDR3 has 12 residues. The CDR3 DNA reads TGCAGCGCTATCTCTGGGGCCAACGTCCTGACTTTC. Translation: CSAISGANVLTF.

The V and J genes are TRBV7-2 and TRBJ2-1; TRBD2 might be the D (7 bases). Trimming cost V 5 bases and J 2 bases, with 19 bases left between them. This CDR3 comprises 17 residues. CDR1 is SGHTA, CDR2 FQGNSA, per germline. CDR3 bases: TGTGCCAGCAGCACCCAAGGGGGGGGTCCCCCCTACAATGAGCAGTTCTTC. Translated: CASSTQGGGPPYNEQFF. Using reference TRBV7-2 and TRBJ2-1 for the parts outside the CDR3, the full variable domain is GAGVSQSPSNKVTEKGKDVELRCDPISGHTALYWYRQSLGQGLEFLIYFQGNSAPDKSGLPSDRFSAERTGGSVSTLTIQRTQQEDSAVYLCASSTQGGGPPYNEQFFGPGTRLTVL.

This clonotype was picked up many times. This chain links TRBV29-1 with TRBJ2-2, with a tentative D call TRBD1 (5 bases). The V and J ends lost 3 bases and 3 bases respectively, with 8 bases between them. The CDR3 has 13 residues. The germline gives CDR1 SQVTM, CDR2 ANQGSEA. The CDR3 is CSVDQGHTGELFF. CDR3 DNA: TGCAGCGTTGATCAGGGTCACACCGGGGAGCTGTTTTTT.

V gene TRBV6-2 or TRBV6-3 combines with J gene TRBJ1-1; no clear D. Germline V gives CDR1 MNHEY, CDR2 SVGEGT. The CDR3 extends over 16 amino acids. The ends were cut back, 3 bases at V and 4 bases at J, with 18 bases in the middle. Here the CDR3 reads CASSYTFPAVGTEAFF. CDR3 DNA sequence: TGTGCCAGCAGTTATACTTTTCCGGCGGTGGGCACTGAAGCTTTCTTT.

The rearrangement joins TRBV19 to TRBJ2-3; 7 bases line up with TRBD2. Germline assignment: CDR1 LNHDA and CDR2 SQIVND (reference sequence). CDR3 length equals 16 residues. V was pared by 6 bases and J by 5 bases, with 14 bases of the junction left unmatched. The DNA of the CDR3 is TGTGCCAGTAGCCCTTCCCCAGCGGGGCCGCGAGATACGCAGTATTTT. Protein sequence: CASSPSPAGPRDTQYF.

There are many counts of this clonotype. The V gene is TRBV7-6, the J gene TRBJ2-5; D may be TRBD1 (5 bases). V was shortened by 5 bases and J by 5 bases, with 18 bases between the two germline ends. The V gene's germline CDR1 is SGHVS and CDR2 FNYEAQ. The CDR3 is made up of 15 amino acids. This CDR3 reads CASSTSPRVWETQYF. The CDR3, as DNA: TGTGCCAGCAGCACGAGCCCCAGGGTTTGGGAGACCCAGTACTTC.

This clonotype was picked up many times. CDR3 residues: CASSQERSATNEKLFF. In DNA form, the CDR3 reads TGTGCCAGCAGCCAAGAAAGGTCAGCAACTAATGAAAAACTGTTTTTT. The chain has TRBV4-2 and TRBJ1-4; D gene uncertain. The CDR3 is made up of 16 amino acids. Germline V gives CDR1 LGHNA, CDR2 YNFKEQ. Trimming pared 0 bases from V and 0 bases from J, leaving 8 bases between.

This clonotype was recorded at least ten times. The gene calls are TRBV23-1 and TRBJ2-4; perhaps TRBD2 as D (5 bases). TRBV23-1 is noted as an ORF with a role that remains uncertain. The CDR3 length is 16 residues. The V gene lost 8 bases and the J gene lost 0 bases, with 17 bases spanning the gap. CDR3 residues: CASVRGQALAKNIQYF. The DNA of the CDR3 is TGCGCCAGCGTCAGAGGGCAGGCCCTAGCCAAAAACATTCAGTACTTC.

Only a few counts were recorded for this clonotype. V usage is TRBV5-1 and J usage is TRBJ2-7; D is uncertain. V was shortened by 4 bases and J by 2 bases, with 10 bases between the two germline ends. Germline loops: CDR1 SGHRS, CDR2 YFSETQ. CDR3 length equals 13 residues. The DNA of the CDR3 is TGCGCCAGCAGCCTGGACGGAACCTACGAGCAGTACTTC. It is translated as CASSLDGTYEQYF.

At least ten counts were recorded for this clonotype. The chain is built from TRBV6-2 or TRBV6-3 and TRBJ2-1; D unclear. This CDR3 is 13 amino acids long. V was clipped by 6 bases and J by 9 bases, with 15 bases between them. CDR1 is MNHEY and CDR2 is SVGEGT in the germline V gene. The CDR3: CASRFTVLVEQFF. The CDR3 nucleotides read TGTGCCAGCAGATTCACTGTACTGGTTGAGCAGTTCTTC.